Described below is a single T cell receptor (beta chain) sequence and its context. No antigen is known for it. The sample originates from a study of blood T cells in healthy people across ages. This CDR3 has 17 amino acids. Germline values: CDR1 SGDLS, CDR2 YYNGEE. V lost 3 bases and J lost 5; bases outside the gene matches: 12. Study conclusions and caveats: Naive CD4+ cell counts and diversity both ran higher in long-lived than in aged donors.

Next came a second PCR, run for about 7 to 12 cycles, which used a sample-barcoded 5' primer along with a J-beta primer mix. Through a template-switch adaptor with 12 random nucleotides, each cDNA molecule received a tag. In TCRdb, the 5' RACE reads were re-called with MiXCR into one record per CDR3 protein. Of some 890,000 distinct CDR3 sequences listed, almost 30% are singletons. The data were also submitted as part of a second study, on T cells of mothers and their children. Per that study: Three mothers and their six children, all healthy Caucasians, donated. Per 15 ul, 1.5 ug of RNA was used, with all extracted RNA going into cDNA synthesis.

The sequencing input was blood. The chain joins TRBV9 to TRBJ2-3, with 10 nucleotides matching TRBD2. The TCR was taken from a woman aged 40 to 50 in good health. CDR3 region: CASSATPAGGQGDTQYF. CDR3 in DNA: TGTGCCAGCAGCGCCACCCCAGCGGGGGGGCAAGGAGATACGCAGTATTTT.